What follows is one T cell receptor beta chain and its context. By how much of the sample it makes up, this clone is medium-sized (0.01 to 0.1%). Which antigen it targets is not known. No base qualities exist here, and no much larger clone lies one base off it. None of the patients had been given any treatment before thyroid surgery. Patient clinical samples collected from about 2011 to 2019 were retrospectively analysed using T-cell receptor beta sequencing. V was cut back by 3 bases and J by 7 bases, leaving a gap of 13 bases between them. From a lookup of the germline V gene, CDR1 and CDR2 are SGHRS and YFSETQ. Its CDR3 holds 13 amino acids, cysteine through phenylalanine. Just the 39-base CDR3 DNA is kept, in frame starting at base 1. The sample comes from a study of metastatic and nonmetastatic thyroid tumors (TCRdb year 2020). Study-wide context: Repertoires were compared across peripheral blood and tumor or nodule tissue samples from malignant and benign thyroid patients.

Broader findings and caveats from the paper: In both blood and tumor samples, TCR beta diversity was reported to be significantly higher in malignant tumors than in benign nodules.

The library was built by means of PCR. The sequencing machine was an Illumina HiSeq 4000. High-throughput sequencing was used to profile the TCR beta-chain CDR3 region of each patient. In the source study's methods: Drawing on CDR3 differences between clinicopathological groups, the researchers built a classifier meant to tell apart patients with distant-metastatic papillary thyroid cancer. Repertoire diversity was assessed with the Shannon index, and tumor-blood repertoire similarity with the Morisita-Horn index. The public reads were reprocessed in TCRdb via fastp at Q25 and MiXCR, keeping in-frame beta chains. What appears here as the V and J calls and clone size reflects TCRdb's work, not the paper's. The sample table lists approximately 22,000 clones, approximately 31% of them with a count of one. The ten top clones hold roughly an eighth of the sample.

This sequence uses TRBV5-1 and TRBJ1-1; the D gene lacks a confident call. This sequence originates from a female donor with papillary thyroid cancer or a benign thyroid nodule (not recorded which). Some clones in this sample may be carry-over from other donors' samples. Sequencing used blood. The CDR3 region has the sequence CASSSGTQVEAFF. The DNA sequence is given as TGCGCCAGCAGCTCGGGAACCCAGGTTGAAGCTTTCTTT.